Included here is one TCR beta chain sequence, with context. Its antigen is not known. The data derive from a study of T cells in Graves' hyperthyroidism and ophthalmopathy. Overall study context: Peripheral blood was drawn at first diagnosis, prior to all treatment.

Hyperthyroidism, newly diagnosed and lasting under 2 months, affected patients aged 18 to 65. Study-level points and caveats: Ophthalmopathy and stable hyperthyroidism were separated by a 13 V-J model. Among thyroid clonotypes expanded above 0.001, most also appeared in blood.

Trimming left V 8 bases short and J 5 bases short, with 9 bases between. Germline V lookup: CDR1 WSHSY, CDR2 SAAADI. The CDR3 extends over 11 amino acids. RNA transcripts were the template for amplifying TCR beta CDR3 regions. HTBI primers were the set used in a first-round RT-PCR of the TCR CDR3. Each CDR3 protein is one row after TCRdb ran MiXCR on the multiplex PCR reads. The sample gives roughly 840,000 distinct CDR3 sequences, approximately 40% of which show up once; about 8.9% is in the top ten. This clonotype was obtained from a man between 18 and 35 years old with Graves' hyperthyroidism. The chain uses TRBV10-2 and TRBJ2-5; D remains ambiguous. Sequencing input: blood. The CDR3 DNA sequence: TGCGCCAGCGGCAGACCGGAGACCCAGTACTTC. It codes for CASGRPETQYF.